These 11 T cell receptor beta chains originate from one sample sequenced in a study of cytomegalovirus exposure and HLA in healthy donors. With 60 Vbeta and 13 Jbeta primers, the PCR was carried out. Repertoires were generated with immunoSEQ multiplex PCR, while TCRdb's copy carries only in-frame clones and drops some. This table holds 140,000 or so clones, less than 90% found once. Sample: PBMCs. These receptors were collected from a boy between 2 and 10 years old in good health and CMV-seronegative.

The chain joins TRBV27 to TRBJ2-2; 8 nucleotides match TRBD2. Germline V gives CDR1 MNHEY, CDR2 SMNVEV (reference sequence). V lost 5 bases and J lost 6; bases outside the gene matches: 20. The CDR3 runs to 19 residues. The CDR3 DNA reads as TGTGCCAGCAGTCCAGGGACTAGAGTACTCGGCCCCTCACCCGGGGAGCTGTTTTTT. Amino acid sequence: CASSPGTRVLGPSPGELFF.

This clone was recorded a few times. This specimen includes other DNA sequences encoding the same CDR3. The CDR3 DNA sequence: TGTGCCAGCAGTGACTCGACTAGCGGTAGGAATGAGCAGTTCTTC. The encoded protein is CASSDSTSGRNEQFF. V gene TRBV6-4 combines with J gene TRBJ2-1; the match to TRBD2 covers 9 bases. The germline gives CDR1 MRHNA, CDR2 SNTAGT. The V and J ends lost 0 bases and 7 bases, in that order; junction bases with no gene match: 4. This CDR3 is built from 15 residues.

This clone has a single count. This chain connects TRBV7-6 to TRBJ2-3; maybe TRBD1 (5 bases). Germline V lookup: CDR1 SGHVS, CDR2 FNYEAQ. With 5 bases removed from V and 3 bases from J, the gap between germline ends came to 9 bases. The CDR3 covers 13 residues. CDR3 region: CASSPYRTDTQYF. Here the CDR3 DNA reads TGTGCCAGCAGCCCGTACAGGACAGATACGCAGTATTTT.

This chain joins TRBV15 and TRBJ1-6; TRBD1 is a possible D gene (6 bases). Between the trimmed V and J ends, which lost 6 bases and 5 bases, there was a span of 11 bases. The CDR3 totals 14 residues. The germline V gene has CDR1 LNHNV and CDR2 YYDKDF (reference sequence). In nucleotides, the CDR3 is TGTGCCACCAGGACGGGGGGCGATAATTCACCCCTCCACTTT. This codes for CATRTGGDNSPLHF.

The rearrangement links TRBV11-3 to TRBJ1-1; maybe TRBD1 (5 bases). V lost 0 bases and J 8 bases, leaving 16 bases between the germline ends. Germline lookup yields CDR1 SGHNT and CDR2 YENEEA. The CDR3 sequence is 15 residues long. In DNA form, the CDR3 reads TGTGCCAGCAGCTTAGATCGTCCAGGGTATGGCGAAGCTTTCTTT. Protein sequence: CASSLDRPGYGEAFF.

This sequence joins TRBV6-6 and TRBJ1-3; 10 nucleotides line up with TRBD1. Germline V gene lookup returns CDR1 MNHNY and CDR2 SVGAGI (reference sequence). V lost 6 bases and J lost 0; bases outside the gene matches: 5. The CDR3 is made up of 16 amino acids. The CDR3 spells CASSTGTGVSGNTIYF. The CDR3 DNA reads TGTGCCAGCAGCACCGGGACAGGGGTCTCTGGAAACACCATATATTTT.

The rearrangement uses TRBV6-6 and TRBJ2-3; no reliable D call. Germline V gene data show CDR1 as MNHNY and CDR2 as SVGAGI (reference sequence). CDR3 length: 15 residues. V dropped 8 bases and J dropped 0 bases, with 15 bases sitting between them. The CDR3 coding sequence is TGTGCCAGCTCCGAAAGATCCACTAGCACAGATACGCAGTATTTT. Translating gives CASSERSTSTDTQYF.

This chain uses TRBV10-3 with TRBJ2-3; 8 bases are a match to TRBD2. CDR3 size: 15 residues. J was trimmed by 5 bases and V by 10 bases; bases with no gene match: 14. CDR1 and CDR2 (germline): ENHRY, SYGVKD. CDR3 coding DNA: TGTGCCAGCCGGGGGAATAGCGGGGCTCAAGATACGCAGTATTTT. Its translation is CASRGNSGAQDTQYF.

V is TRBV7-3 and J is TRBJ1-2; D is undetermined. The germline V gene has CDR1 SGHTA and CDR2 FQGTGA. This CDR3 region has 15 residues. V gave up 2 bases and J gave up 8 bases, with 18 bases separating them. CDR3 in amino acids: CASSLENSASNGYTF. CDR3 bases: TGTGCCAGCAGCTTAGAGAACAGTGCTTCTAACGGCTACACCTTC. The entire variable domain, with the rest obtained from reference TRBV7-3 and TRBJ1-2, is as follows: GAGVSQTPSNKVTEKGKYVELRCDPISGHTALYWYRQSLGQGPEFLIYFQGTGAADDSGLPNDRFFAVRPEGSVSTLKIQRTERGDSAVYLCASSLENSASNGYTFGSGTRLTVV.

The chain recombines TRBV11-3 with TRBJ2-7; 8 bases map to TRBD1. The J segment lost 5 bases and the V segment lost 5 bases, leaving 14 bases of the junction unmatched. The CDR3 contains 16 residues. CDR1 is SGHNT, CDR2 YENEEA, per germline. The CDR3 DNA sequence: TGTGCCAGCAGCCGAAGGGGAAGGACAGGGTGGAACGAGCAGTACTTC. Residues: CASSRRGRTGWNEQYF.

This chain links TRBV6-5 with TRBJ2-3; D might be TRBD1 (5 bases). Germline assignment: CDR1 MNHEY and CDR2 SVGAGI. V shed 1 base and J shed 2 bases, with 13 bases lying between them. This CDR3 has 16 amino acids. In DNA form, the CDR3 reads TGTGCCAGCAGTTACTTTTCTGGGGCTATCACAGATACGCAGTATTTT. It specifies CASSYFSGAITDTQYF.